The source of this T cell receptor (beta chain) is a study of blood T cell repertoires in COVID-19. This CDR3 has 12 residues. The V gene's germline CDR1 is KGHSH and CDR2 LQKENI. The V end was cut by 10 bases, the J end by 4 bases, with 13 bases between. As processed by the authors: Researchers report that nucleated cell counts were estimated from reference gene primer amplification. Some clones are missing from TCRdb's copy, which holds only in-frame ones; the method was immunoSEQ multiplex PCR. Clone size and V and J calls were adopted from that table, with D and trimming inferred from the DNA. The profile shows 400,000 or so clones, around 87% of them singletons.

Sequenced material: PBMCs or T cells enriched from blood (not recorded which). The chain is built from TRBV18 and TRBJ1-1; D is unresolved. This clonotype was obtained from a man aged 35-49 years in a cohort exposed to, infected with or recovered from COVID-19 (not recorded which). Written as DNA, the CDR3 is TGTGCCACCAGGAGGGAGGGCACTGAAGCTTTCTTT. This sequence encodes CATRREGTEAFF.